This T cell receptor beta chain was captured in a study of T cell responses to AZD1222 COVID-19 vaccine. Study-level points and caveats: The span of vaccine-associated CD4 TCRs extended across spike, with dominance at 160-218 and 743-854. Recipients of AZD1222 seropositive at baseline numbered only five or six. Among the donors, most were white British and more were female, and clonal diversity was possibly underestimated.

On this clone: Antigen specificity is unknown.

The data were produced by immunoSEQ multiplex PCR, yet TCRdb's version contains in-frame clones alone and is incomplete. The sample has about 120,000 clones; roughly 88% are singletons. Here the sequenced sample was peripheral blood, taken on day 0 of MenACWY control vaccination. The sequence came from an adult in good health.

Written as DNA, the CDR3 is TGCGCCAGCAGCTTGGGTCAGCAAGAGACCCAGTACTTC. It specifies CASSLGQQETQYF. The gene calls are TRBV5-1 and TRBJ2-5; no clear D gene. The V gene's germline CDR1 is SGHRS and CDR2 YFSETQ. Trimming removed 0 bases from V and 2 bases from J, with 5 bases in between. This CDR3 has 13 residues.